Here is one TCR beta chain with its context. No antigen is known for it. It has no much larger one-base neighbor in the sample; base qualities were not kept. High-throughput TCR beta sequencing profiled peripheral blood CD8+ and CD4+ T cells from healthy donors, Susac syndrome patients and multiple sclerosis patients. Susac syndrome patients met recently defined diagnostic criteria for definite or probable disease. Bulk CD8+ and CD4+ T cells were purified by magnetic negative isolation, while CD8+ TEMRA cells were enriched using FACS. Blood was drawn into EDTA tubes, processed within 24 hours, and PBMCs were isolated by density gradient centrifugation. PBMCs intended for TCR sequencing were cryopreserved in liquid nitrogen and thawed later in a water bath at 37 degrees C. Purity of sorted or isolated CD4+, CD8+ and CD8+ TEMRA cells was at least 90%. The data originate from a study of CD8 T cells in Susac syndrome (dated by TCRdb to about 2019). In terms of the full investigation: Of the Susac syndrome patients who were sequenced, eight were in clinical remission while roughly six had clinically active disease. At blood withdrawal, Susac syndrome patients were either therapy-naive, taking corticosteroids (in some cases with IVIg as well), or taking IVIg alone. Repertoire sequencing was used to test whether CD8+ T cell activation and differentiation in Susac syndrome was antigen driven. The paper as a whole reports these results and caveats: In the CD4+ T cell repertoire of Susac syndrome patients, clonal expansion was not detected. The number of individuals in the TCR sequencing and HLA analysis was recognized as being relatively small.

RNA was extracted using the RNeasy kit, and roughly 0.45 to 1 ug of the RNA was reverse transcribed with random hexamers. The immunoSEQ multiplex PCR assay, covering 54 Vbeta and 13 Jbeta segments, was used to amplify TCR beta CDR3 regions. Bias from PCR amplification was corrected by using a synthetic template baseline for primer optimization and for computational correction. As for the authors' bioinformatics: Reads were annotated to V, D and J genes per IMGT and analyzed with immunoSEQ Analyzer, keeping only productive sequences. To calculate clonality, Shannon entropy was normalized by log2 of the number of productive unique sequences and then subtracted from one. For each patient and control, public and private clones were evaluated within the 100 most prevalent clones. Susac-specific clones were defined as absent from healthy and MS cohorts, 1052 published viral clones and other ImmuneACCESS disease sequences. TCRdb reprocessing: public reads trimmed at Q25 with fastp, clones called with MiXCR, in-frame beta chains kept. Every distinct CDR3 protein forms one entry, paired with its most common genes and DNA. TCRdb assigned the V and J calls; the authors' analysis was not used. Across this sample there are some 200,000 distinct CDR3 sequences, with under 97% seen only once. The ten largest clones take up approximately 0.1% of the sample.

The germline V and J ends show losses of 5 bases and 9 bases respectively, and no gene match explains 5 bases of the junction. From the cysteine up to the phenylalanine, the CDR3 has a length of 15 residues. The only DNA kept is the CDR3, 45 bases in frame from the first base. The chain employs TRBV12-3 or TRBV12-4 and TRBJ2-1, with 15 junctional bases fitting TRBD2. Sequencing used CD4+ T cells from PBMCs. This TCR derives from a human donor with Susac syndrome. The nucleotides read TGTGCCAGCAGTACGGGACTAGCGGGGGGAATTGAGCAGTTCTTC. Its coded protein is CASSTGLAGGIEQFF.